This T cell receptor beta chain was identified in a study of metastatic and nonmetastatic thyroid tumors. The wider study: Peripheral blood and tumor or nodule samples from malignant and benign thyroid patients were compared.

TCRdb ran MiXCR on the PCR reads. The sample records around 10,000 clones, roughly 28% being singletons. Thyroid surgery was preceded by no treatment in any patient. Germline CDR1 reads KGHDR; CDR2 reads SFDVKD. V lost 3 bases and J lost 1; bases outside the gene matches: 5. The CDR3 runs 17 residues. The rearrangement uses TRBV24-1 and TRBJ1-1; 12 bases align to TRBD1. The sample was tumor tissue. This clonotype was obtained from a male donor with papillary thyroid cancer or a benign thyroid nodule (not recorded which). Some clones in this sample may be carry-over from other donors' samples. The DNA for the CDR3 is TGTGCCACCAGTGATGGGGGACAGGGGGCCGGGAACACTGAAGCTTTCTTT. Translation: CATSDGGQGAGNTEAFF.